The entry that follows covers one T cell receptor (beta chain) sequence. This record belongs to a study of blood T cell repertoires in COVID-19. Only in-frame clones appear in the TCRdb table, and some are missing; sequencing was by immunoSEQ multiplex PCR. Of around 370,000 clones in the sample, around 91% were seen once. The CDR3 is 13 residues long. Trimming pared 5 bases from V and 7 bases from J, leaving 14 bases between. The sequencing sample was made of peripheral blood. The chain couples TRBV12-3 or TRBV12-4 to TRBJ2-5; TRBD1 might be the D (5 bases). This clonotype originated in a woman under 30 who had recovered from COVID-19. The DNA of the CDR3 is TGTGCCAGCAGTCAGGGCGGTGTAGGGACCCAGTACTTC. Encoded protein: CASSQGGVGTQYF.